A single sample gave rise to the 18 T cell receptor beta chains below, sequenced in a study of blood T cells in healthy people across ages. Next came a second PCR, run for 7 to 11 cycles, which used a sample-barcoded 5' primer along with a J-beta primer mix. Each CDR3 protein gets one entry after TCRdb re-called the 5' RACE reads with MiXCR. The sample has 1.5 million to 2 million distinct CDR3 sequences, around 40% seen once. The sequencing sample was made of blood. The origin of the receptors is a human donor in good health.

CDR3 sequence reads: CASSERGGSRGHTQYF. Written as DNA, the CDR3 is TGTGCCAGCAGTGAAAGGGGAGGTTCCAGGGGCCATACGCAGTATTTT. The gene calls are TRBV2 and TRBJ2-3, with D perhaps being TRBD1 or TRBD2 (6 bases each). Trimming left V 2 bases short and J 7 bases short, with 19 bases between. CDR3 length: 16 residues. The germline V gene has CDR1 SNHLY and CDR2 FYNNEI.

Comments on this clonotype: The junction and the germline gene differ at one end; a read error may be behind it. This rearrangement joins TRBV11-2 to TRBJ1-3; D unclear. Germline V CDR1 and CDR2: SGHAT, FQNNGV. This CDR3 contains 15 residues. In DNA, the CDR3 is TGTGCCGGCAGCTTAGATCCCGGGGTTGGAAACACCATATATTTT. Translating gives CAGSLDPGVGNTIYF.

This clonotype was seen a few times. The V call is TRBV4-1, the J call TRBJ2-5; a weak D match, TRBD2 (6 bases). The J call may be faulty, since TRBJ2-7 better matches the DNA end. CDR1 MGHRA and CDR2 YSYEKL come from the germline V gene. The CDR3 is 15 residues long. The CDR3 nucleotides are TGCGCCAGCAGCCAACCTCGCGAGCGGGCCTACGAGCAGTACTTC. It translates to CASSQPRERAYEQYF.

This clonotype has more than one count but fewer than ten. CDR3 protein: CATSAQGGKLFF. CDR3 sequence (DNA): TGTGCCACCAGTGCTCAGGGAGGAAAACTGTTTTTT. The V call is TRBV24-1, the J call TRBJ1-4; D may be TRBD1 (5 bases). The V end lost 5 bases, the J end lost 10 bases, and 10 bases lay between the germline ends. The CDR3 is 12 residues long. CDR1 is KGHDR and CDR2 is SFDVKD in the germline V gene.

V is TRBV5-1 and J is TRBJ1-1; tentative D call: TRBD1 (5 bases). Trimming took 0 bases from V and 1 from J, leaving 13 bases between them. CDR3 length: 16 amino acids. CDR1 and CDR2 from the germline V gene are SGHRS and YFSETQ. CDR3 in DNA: TGCGCCAGCAGCTTGGTGGCAGGGTCTTGGAACACTGAAGCTTTCTTT. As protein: CASSLVAGSWNTEAFF.

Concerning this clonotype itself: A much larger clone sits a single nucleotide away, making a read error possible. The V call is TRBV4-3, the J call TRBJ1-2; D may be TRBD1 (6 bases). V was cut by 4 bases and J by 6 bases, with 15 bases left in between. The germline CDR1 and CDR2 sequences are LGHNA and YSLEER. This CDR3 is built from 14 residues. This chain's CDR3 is CASSLGQLTHGYTF. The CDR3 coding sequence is TGCGCCAGCAGCCTCGGACAGTTAACCCATGGCTACACCTTC.

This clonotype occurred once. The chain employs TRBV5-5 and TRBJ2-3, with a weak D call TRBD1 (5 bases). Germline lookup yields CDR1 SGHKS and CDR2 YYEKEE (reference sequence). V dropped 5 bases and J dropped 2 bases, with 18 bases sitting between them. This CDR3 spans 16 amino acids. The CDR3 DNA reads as TGTGCCAGCAGACTGACCGTTAGGGGATTCACAGATACGCAGTATTTT. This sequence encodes CASRLTVRGFTDTQYF.

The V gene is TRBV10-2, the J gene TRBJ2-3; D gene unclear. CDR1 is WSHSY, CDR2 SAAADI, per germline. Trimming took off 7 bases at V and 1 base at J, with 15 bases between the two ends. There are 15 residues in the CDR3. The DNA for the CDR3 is TGCGCCAGCACCCCATCCACCAGTGGCACAGATACGCAGTATTTT. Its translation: CASTPSTSGTDTQYF.

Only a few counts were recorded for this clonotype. For the CDR3, the DNA is TGTGCCAGCAGTTTTCAGACAGGGGGAAGTGAGACCCAGTACTTC. Protein sequence: CASSFQTGGSETQYF. J is TRBJ2-5 and V is TRBV28; TRBD1 aligns across 9 bases. The V and J ends lost 3 bases and 5 bases, in that order; junction bases with no gene match: 7. CDR3 length: 15 amino acids. Germline CDR1 is MDHEN and CDR2 is SYDVKM.

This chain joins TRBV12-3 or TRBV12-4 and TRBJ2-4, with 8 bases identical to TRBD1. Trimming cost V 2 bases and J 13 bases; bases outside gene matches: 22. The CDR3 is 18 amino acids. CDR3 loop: CASSLSKWTGSVYNEQYF. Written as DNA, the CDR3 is TGTGCCAGCAGTTTATCCAAATGGACAGGGTCGGTTTACAATGAGCAGTACTTC.

The CDR3 bases are TGCAGCGATAGGGACAGCGAATTGGGCGATACGCAGTATTTT. Translated: CSDRDSELGDTQYF. The chain is built from TRBV29-1 and TRBJ2-3; TRBD1 matches at 7 bases. CDR1 SQVTM and CDR2 ANQGSEA come from the germline V gene. With 7 bases clipped from V and 6 bases from J, the junction kept 13 bases outside the gene matches. The CDR3 runs 14 residues.

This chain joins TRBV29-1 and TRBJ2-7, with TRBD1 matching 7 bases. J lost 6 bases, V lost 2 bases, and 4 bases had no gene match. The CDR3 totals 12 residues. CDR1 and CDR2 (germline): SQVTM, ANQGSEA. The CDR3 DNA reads TGCAGCGTTGAAACAGGGGCTGGCGAGCAGTACTTC. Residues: CSVETGAGEQYF.

CDR3 amino acids: CAISELGNYGYTF. CDR3 coding DNA: TGTGCCATCAGTGAATTGGGAAACTATGGCTACACCTTC. V and J are TRBV10-3 and TRBJ1-2; no clear D gene. The CDR3 length is 13 residues. The germline V gene encodes CDR1 ENHRY and CDR2 SYGVKD. V dropped 3 bases and J dropped 2 bases, with 7 bases sitting between them.

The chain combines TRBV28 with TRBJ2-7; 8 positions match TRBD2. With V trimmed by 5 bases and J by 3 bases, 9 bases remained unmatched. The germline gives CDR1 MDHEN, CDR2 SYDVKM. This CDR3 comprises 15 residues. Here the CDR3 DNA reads TGTGCCAGCAGTGGTCCAAGCGGGGGATACTACGAGCAGTACTTC. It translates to CASSGPSGGYYEQYF.

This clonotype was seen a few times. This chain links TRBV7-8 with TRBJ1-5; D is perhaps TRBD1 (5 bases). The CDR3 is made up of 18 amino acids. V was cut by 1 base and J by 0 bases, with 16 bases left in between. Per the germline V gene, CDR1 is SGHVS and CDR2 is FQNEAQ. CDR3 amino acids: CASSLVRGDDSSNQPQHF. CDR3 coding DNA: TGTGCCAGCAGCTTAGTGCGGGGGGACGACTCTAGCAATCAGCCCCAGCATTTT.

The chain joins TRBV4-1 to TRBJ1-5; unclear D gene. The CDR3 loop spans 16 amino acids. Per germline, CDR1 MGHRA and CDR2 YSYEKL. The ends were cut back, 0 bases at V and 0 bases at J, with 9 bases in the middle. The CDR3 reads CASSQEIGNSNQPQHF. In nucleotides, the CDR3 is TGCGCCAGCAGCCAAGAGATAGGTAATAGCAATCAGCCCCAGCATTTT.

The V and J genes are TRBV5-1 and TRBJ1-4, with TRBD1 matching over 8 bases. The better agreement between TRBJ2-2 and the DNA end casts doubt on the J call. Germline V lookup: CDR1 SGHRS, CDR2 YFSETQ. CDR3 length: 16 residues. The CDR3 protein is CASSGQGQLHTGELFF. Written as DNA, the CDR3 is TGCGCCAGCAGCGGACAGGGACAGCTTCACACCGGGGAGCTGTTTTTT.

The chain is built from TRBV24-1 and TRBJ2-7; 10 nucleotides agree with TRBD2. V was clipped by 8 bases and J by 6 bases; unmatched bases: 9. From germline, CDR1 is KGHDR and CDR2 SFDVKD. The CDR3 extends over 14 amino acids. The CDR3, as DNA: TGTGCCACCAATTTGAGCGGGGGGGCCTCCGAGCAGTACTTC. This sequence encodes CATNLSGGASEQYF.